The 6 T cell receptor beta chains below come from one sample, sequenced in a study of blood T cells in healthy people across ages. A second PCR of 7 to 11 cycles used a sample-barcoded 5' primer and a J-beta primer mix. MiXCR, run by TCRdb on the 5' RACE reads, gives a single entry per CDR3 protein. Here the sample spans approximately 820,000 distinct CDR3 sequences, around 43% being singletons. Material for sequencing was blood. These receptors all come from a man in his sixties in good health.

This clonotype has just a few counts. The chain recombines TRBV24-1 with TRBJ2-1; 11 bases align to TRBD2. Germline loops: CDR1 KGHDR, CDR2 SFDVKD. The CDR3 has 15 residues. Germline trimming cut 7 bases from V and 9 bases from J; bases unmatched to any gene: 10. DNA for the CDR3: TGTGCCACCAGCACTAGCGGGGGAGCCCGGAGTGAGCAGTTCTTC. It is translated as CATSTSGGARSEQFF.

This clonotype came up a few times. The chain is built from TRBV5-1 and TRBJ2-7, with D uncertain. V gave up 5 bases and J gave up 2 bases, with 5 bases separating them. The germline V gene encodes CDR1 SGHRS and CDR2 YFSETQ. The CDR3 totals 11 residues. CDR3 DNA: TGCGCCAGCAGGGATACCTACGAGCAGTACTTC. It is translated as CASRDTYEQYF.

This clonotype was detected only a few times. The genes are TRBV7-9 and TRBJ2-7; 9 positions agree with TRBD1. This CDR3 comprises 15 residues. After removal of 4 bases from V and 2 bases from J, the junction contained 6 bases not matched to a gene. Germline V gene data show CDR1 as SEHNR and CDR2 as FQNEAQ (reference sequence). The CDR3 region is CASSSPGQGPYEQYF. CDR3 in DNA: TGTGCCAGCAGCTCCCCGGGACAGGGTCCCTACGAGCAGTACTTC.

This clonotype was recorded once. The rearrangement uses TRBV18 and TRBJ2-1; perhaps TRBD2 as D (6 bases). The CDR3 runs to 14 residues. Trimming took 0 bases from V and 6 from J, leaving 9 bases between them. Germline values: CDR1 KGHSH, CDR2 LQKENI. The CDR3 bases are TGTGCCAGCTCACCACCGACTAGTATCAATGAGCAGTTCTTC. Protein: CASSPPTSINEQFF.

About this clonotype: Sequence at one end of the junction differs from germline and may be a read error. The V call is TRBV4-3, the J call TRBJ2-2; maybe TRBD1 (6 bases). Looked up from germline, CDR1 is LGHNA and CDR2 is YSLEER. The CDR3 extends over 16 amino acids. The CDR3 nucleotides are TGCGCCAGCGGCCAAGATCAGGGGCAGATCACCGGGGAGCTGTTTTTT. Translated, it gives CASGQDQGQITGELFF.

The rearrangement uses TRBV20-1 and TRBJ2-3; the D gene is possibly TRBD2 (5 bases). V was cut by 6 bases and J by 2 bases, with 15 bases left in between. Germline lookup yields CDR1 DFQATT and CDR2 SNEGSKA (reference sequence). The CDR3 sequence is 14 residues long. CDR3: CSASRELLTDTQYF. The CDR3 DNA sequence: TGCAGTGCCTCACGGGAACTTCTCACAGATACGCAGTATTTT.